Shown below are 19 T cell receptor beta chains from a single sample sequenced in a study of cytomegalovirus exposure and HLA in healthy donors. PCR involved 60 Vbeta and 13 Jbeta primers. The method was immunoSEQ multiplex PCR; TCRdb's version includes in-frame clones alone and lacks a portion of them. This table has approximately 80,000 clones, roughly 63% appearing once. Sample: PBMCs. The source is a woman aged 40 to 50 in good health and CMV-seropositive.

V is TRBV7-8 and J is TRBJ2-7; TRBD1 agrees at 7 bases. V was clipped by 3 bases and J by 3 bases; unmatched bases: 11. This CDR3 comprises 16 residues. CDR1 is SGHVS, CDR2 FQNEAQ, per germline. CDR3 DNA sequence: TGTGCCAGCAGCTTCAGAGGAGACAGGGCGATCTACGAGCAGTACTTC. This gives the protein CASSFRGDRAIYEQYF.

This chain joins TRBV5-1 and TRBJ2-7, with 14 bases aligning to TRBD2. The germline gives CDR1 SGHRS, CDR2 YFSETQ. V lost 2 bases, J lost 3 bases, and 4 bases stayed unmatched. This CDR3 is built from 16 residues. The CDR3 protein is CASSFGLAGGDYEQYF. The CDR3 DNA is TGCGCCAGCAGCTTTGGACTAGCGGGAGGAGACTACGAGCAGTACTTC. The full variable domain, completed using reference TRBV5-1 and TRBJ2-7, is KAGVTQTPRYLIKTRGQQVTLSCSPISGHRSVSWYQQTPGQGLQFLFEYFSETQRNKGNFPGRFSGRQFSNSRSEMNVSTLELGDSALYLCASSFGLAGGDYEQYFGPGTRLTVT.

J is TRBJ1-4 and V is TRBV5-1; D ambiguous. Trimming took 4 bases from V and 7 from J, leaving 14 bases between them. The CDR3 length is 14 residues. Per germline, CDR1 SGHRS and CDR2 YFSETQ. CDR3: CASSLDSSGEKLFF. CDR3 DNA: TGCGCCAGCAGCCTTGACTCGTCGGGTGAAAAACTGTTTTTT.

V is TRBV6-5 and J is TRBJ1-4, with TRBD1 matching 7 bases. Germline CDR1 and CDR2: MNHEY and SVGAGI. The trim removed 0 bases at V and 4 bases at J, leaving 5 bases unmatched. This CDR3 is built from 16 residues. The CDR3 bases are TGTGCCAGCAGTTACTCGCCGGGACAGTTTAATGAAAAACTGTTTTTT. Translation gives CASSYSPGQFNEKLFF.

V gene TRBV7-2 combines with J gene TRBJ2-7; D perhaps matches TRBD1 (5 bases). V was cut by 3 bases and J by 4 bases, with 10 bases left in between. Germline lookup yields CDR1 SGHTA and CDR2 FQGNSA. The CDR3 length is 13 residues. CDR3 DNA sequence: TGTGCCAGCAGCTTTTCGACAGCTTACGAGCAGTACTTC. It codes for CASSFSTAYEQYF.

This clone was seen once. The CDR3 loop is CASLRETQYF. DNA of the CDR3: TGTGCCAGCCTCCGGGAGACCCAGTACTTC. This chain connects TRBV18 to TRBJ2-5, with D hard to call. The CDR3 extends over 10 amino acids. V dropped 8 bases and J dropped 5 bases, with 6 bases sitting between them. The germline V gene has CDR1 KGHSH and CDR2 LQKENI.

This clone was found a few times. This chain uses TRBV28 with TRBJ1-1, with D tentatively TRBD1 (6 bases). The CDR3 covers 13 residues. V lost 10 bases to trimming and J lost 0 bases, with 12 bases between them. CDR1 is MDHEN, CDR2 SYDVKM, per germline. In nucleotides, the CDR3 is TGTGCCACCAACAGGGACATGAACACTGAAGCTTTCTTT. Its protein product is CATNRDMNTEAFF.

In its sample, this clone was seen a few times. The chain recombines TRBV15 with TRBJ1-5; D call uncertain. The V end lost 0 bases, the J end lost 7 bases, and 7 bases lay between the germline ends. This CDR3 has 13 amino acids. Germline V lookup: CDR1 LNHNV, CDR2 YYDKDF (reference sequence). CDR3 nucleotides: TGTGCCACCAGCAGAGATCCCCAACAGCCCCAGCATTTT. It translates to CATSRDPQQPQHF.

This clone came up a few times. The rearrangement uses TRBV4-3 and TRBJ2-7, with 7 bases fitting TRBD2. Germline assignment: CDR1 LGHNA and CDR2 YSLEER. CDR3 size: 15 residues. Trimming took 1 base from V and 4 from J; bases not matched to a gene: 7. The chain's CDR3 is CASSQGGPGGYEQYF. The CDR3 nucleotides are TGCGCCAGCAGCCAAGGTGGGCCGGGGGGTTACGAGCAGTACTTC.

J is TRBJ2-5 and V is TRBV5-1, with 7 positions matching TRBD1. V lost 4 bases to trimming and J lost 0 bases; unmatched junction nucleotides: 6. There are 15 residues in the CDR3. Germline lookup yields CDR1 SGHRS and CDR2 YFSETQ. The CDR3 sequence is CASSLGQANQETQYF. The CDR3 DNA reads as TGCGCCAGCAGCCTCGGACAGGCGAACCAAGAGACCCAGTACTTC.

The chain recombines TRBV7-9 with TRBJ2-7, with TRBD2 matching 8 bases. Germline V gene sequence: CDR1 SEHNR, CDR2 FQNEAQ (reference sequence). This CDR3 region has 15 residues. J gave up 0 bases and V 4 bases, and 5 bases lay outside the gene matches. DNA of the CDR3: TGTGCCAGCAGCTCCGTAGCGGGGTACTCCTACGAGCAGTACTTC. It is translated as CASSSVAGYSYEQYF.

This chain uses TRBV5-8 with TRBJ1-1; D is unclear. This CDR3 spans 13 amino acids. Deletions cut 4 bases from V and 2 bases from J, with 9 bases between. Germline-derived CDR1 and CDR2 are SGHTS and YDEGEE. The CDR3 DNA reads TGTGCCAGCAGCCCTGATACTAACACTGAAGCTTTCTTT. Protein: CASSPDTNTEAFF.

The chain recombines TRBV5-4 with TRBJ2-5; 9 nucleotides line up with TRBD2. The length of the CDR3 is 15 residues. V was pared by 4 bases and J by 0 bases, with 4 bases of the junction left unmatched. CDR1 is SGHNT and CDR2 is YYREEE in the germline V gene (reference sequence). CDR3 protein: CASSPTSGYQETQYF. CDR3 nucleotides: TGTGCCAGCAGCCCGACTAGCGGTTACCAAGAGACCCAGTACTTC.

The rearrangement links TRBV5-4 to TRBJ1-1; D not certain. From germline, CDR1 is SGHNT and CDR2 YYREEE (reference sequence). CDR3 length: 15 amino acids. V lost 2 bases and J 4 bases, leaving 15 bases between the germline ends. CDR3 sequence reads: CASSFKEGWATEAFF. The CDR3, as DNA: TGTGCCAGCAGCTTTAAGGAGGGATGGGCCACTGAAGCTTTCTTT.

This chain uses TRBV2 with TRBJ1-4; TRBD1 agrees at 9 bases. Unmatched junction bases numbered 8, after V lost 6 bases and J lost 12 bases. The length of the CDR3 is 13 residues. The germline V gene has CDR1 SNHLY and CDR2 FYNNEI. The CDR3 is CASRRDRAGELFF. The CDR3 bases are TGTGCCAGCAGAAGGGACAGGGCCGGGGAACTGTTTTTT.

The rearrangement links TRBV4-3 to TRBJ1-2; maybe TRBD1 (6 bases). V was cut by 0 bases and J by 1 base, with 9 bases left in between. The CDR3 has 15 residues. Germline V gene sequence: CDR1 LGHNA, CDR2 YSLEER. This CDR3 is CASSQEQGDNYGYTF. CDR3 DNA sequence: TGCGCCAGCAGCCAAGAACAGGGTGATAACTATGGCTACACCTTC.

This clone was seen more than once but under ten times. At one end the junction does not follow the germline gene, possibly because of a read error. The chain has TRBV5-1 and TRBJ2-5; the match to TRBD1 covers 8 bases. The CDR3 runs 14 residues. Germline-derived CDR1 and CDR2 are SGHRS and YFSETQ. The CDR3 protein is CASCLGQARETQYF. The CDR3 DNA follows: TGCGCCAGCTGCTTGGGACAGGCAAGAGAGACCCAGTACTTC.

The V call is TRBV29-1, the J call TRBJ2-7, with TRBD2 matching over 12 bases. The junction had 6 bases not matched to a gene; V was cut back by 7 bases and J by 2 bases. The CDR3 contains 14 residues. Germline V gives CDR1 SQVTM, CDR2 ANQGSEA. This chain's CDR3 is CSARGLAGPYEQYF. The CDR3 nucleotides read TGCAGCGCTCGAGGACTAGCGGGACCCTACGAGCAGTACTTC.

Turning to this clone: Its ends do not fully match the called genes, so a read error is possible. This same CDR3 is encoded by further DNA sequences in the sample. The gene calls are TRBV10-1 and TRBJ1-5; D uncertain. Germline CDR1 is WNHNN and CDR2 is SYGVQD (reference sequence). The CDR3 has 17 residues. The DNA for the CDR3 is TGCGCCAGCAGTGAGTCGATTTGGCAGTATAGCAACCAGCCCCAGCATTTT. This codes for CASSESIWQYSNQPQHF.